Listed here are 20 T cell receptor beta chains from one sample, sequenced in a study of cytomegalovirus exposure and HLA in healthy donors. The PCR ran on 60 Vbeta and 13 Jbeta primers. Libraries were prepared by immunoSEQ multiplex PCR; TCRdb keeps only in-frame clonotypes and omits some of them. This repertoire comprises some 75,000 clones; its ten largest clones make up 4.5% to 6%. The sample comprised PBMCs. These receptors all stem from a man aged 35-49 years in good health and CMV-seronegative.

The V call is TRBV7-9, the J call TRBJ1-1; unclear D gene. Deletions cut 2 bases from V and 3 bases from J, with 13 bases between. The CDR3 has 15 amino acids. Germline V CDR1 and CDR2: SEHNR, FQNEAQ (reference sequence). The CDR3, as DNA: TGTGCCAGCAGCTTACTGGGGAGGATCGACACTGAAGCTTTCTTT. Amino acids: CASSLLGRIDTEAFF. Variable domain in full (rest from reference TRBV7-9 and TRBJ1-1): DTGVSQNPRHKITKRGQNVTFRCDPISEHNRLYWYRQTLGQGPEFLTYFQNEAQLEKSRLLSDRFSAERPKGSFSTLEIQRTEQGDSAMYLCASSLLGRIDTEAFFGQGTRLTVV.

This chain uses TRBV5-1 with TRBJ1-2; D is perhaps TRBD1 (6 bases). The CDR3 contains 15 residues. Germline V gene data show CDR1 as SGHRS and CDR2 as YFSETQ. V was pared by 7 bases and J by 4 bases, with 20 bases between. The CDR3 loop is CASREVTGQIYGYTF. DNA for the CDR3: TGCGCCAGCCGAGAAGTAACAGGACAGATCTATGGCTACACCTTC.

This sequence joins TRBV7-9 and TRBJ1-2; TRBD1 matches 7 bases. J lost 6 bases, V lost 2 bases, and 12 bases had no gene match. Germline V CDR1 and CDR2: SEHNR, FQNEAQ (reference sequence). The CDR3 spans 16 residues. The CDR3 sequence: CASSLRDSRVGDGYTF. The CDR3 DNA follows: TGTGCCAGCAGCTTAAGGGACAGCCGGGTCGGGGATGGCTACACCTTC.

This chain uses TRBV6-5 with TRBJ2-7, with 7 positions matching TRBD1. Unmatched junction bases numbered 4, after V lost 0 bases and J lost 5 bases. The CDR3 length is 14 residues. Germline V gene sequence: CDR1 MNHEY, CDR2 SVGAGI. CDR3 sequence reads: CASSYSGQTNEQYF. Written as DNA, the CDR3 is TGTGCCAGCAGTTACTCGGGACAGACCAACGAGCAGTACTTC.

This chain connects TRBV28 to TRBJ2-1; D is undetermined. The CDR3 covers 14 residues. The ends were cut back, 5 bases at V and 4 bases at J, with 12 bases in the middle. CDR1 and CDR2 (germline): MDHEN, SYDVKM. The CDR3 here is CASSPPRSYNEQFF. CDR3 nucleotide sequence: TGTGCCAGCAGTCCCCCCCGGAGTTACAATGAGCAGTTCTTC.

This chain joins TRBV9 and TRBJ2-1; 8 bases are a match to TRBD2. V was pared by 4 bases and J by 0 bases, with 6 bases of the junction left unmatched. This CDR3 has 16 residues. Per germline, CDR1 SGDLS and CDR2 YYNGEE. CDR3 bases: TGTGCCAGCAGCCCCCGCAGCGGGAGCTCCTACAATGAGCAGTTCTTC. Residues: CASSPRSGSSYNEQFF.

This CDR3 reads CASSAMTGYEQYF. In DNA form, the CDR3 reads TGTGCCAGCAGTGCAATGACAGGGTACGAGCAGTACTTC. The rearrangement joins TRBV6-1 to TRBJ2-7; 7 nucleotides agree with TRBD1. Germline V gene sequence: CDR1 MNHNS, CDR2 SASEGT. This CDR3 has 13 amino acids. V lost 4 bases, J lost 4 bases, and 4 bases stayed unmatched.

The chain carries TRBV12-5 and TRBJ1-1; D uncertain. Germline lookup yields CDR1 LGHNT and CDR2 FRNRAP. The CDR3 totals 14 residues. Trimming left V 6 bases short and J 1 base short, with 12 bases between. The CDR3 nucleotides are TGTGCTAGTGGCCGACCGGACTGGAACACTGAAGCTTTCTTT. As protein: CASGRPDWNTEAFF. The variable domain in full, completed from reference TRBV12-5 and TRBJ1-1, reads DARVTQTPRHKVTEMGQEVTMRCQPILGHNTVFWYRQTMMQGLELLAYFRNRAPLDDSGMPKDRFSAEMPDATLATLKIQPSEPRDSAVYFCASGRPDWNTEAFFGQGTRLTVV.

The chain recombines TRBV6-1 with TRBJ1-5; no definite D call. CDR3 size: 13 residues. Trimming shortened V by 7 bases and J by 2 bases, and 9 bases separated the two germline ends. The germline V gene encodes CDR1 MNHNS and CDR2 SASEGT. CDR3 sequence reads: CASTGDGNQPQHF. The DNA of the CDR3 is TGTGCCAGCACGGGAGACGGCAATCAGCCCCAGCATTTT.

The V call is TRBV6-5, the J call TRBJ1-5; D is unclear. The V end was cut by 5 bases, the J end by 0 bases, with 8 bases between. This CDR3 comprises 14 residues. Germline V gene data show CDR1 as MNHEY and CDR2 as SVGAGI. The CDR3 DNA sequence: TGTGCCAGCAGTCGAGGTGATAGCAATCAGCCCCAGCATTTT. Amino acid sequence: CASSRGDSNQPQHF.

The chain couples TRBV9 to TRBJ2-1; 14 bases agree with TRBD2. Germline V gene data show CDR1 as SGDLS and CDR2 as YYNGEE. V trimming: 0 bases; J trimming: 8 bases; junction bases outside the gene matches: 10. This CDR3 is built from 18 residues. CDR3 sequence (DNA): TGTGCCAGCAGCGTAGAGGGACTAGCGGGAGATTTTACGGATGAGCAGTTCTTC. Its protein product is CASSVEGLAGDFTDEQFF.

The V and J genes are TRBV27 and TRBJ2-3; a weak D match, TRBD2 (5 bases). V was cut by 3 bases and J by 4 bases, with 17 bases left in between. The CDR3 covers 16 residues. Germline CDR1 is MNHEY and CDR2 is SMNVEV (reference sequence). The CDR3 DNA reads as TGTGCCAGCAGTTTCATACTAGAAGACGGGGCAGATACGCAGTATTTT. Protein sequence: CASSFILEDGADTQYF.

The chain is built from TRBV19 and TRBJ1-5; 8 bases match TRBD1. The ends lost 0 bases at V and 4 bases at J; junction bases unmatched: 2. Germline V gene sequence: CDR1 LNHDA, CDR2 SQIVND (reference sequence). There are 15 residues in the CDR3. The CDR3 here is CASSIDRDRNQPQHF. The CDR3, as DNA: TGTGCCAGTAGTATAGATCGGGACAGGAATCAGCCCCAGCATTTT.

V gene TRBV6-1 combines with J gene TRBJ2-1, with D possibly being TRBD1 (5 bases). Between the trimmed V and J ends, which lost 3 bases and 4 bases, there was a span of 7 bases. The germline CDR1 and CDR2 sequences are MNHNS and SASEGT. The CDR3 runs 13 residues. CDR3 nucleotide sequence: TGTGCCAGCAGTGAGACAGTATACAATGAGCAGTTCTTC. Protein product: CASSETVYNEQFF.

The V call is TRBV19, the J call TRBJ2-6, with TRBD1 as a possible D gene (5 bases). Trimming removed 7 bases from V and 0 bases from J, with 16 bases in between. Per germline, CDR1 LNHDA and CDR2 SQIVND (reference sequence). The CDR3 spans 17 residues. The CDR3 nucleotides read TGTGCCAGTACTCCGAACAGGTCTTACTCTGGGGCCAACGTCCTGACTTTC. Translating gives CASTPNRSYSGANVLTF.

The rearrangement joins TRBV12-5 to TRBJ1-5; D is unresolved. CDR1 and CDR2 from the germline V gene are LGHNT and FRNRAP. The CDR3 length is 13 residues. V lost 1 base and J lost 7, with 8 bases in between. The CDR3 DNA sequence: TGTGCTAGTGGTTTGGACAGACTACAGCCCCAGCATTTT. Translating gives CASGLDRLQPQHF.

V usage is TRBV18 and J usage is TRBJ1-4; D not resolved. Trimming took 6 bases from V and 4 from J, leaving 9 bases between them. The CDR3 is made up of 13 amino acids. Germline V gene data show CDR1 as KGHSH and CDR2 as LQKENI. The CDR3 region has the DNA TGTGCCAGCTCCAGACGGAGTAATGAAAAACTGTTTTTT. Translated: CASSRRSNEKLFF.

This chain links TRBV4-2 with TRBJ2-5, with a tentative D call TRBD1 (5 bases). This CDR3 spans 17 amino acids. The V and J ends lost 1 base and 5 bases respectively, with 20 bases between them. Germline CDR1 reads LGHNA; CDR2 reads YNFKEQ. CDR3 protein: CASSQGGTEALGETQYF. CDR3 DNA sequence: TGTGCCAGCAGCCAAGGGGGCACAGAGGCCTTAGGGGAGACCCAGTACTTC.

The V and J genes are TRBV11-3 and TRBJ2-2; perhaps TRBD1 as D (6 bases). This CDR3 spans 13 amino acids. Germline-derived CDR1 and CDR2 are SGHNT and YENEEA. V lost 1 base, J lost 7 bases, and 7 bases lay in between. The CDR3 spells CASSLVGGGELFF. The CDR3 coding sequence is TGTGCCAGCAGCTTAGTAGGGGGCGGGGAGCTGTTTTTT.

V gene TRBV11-2 combines with J gene TRBJ2-3; D remains ambiguous. The germline V gene has CDR1 SGHAT and CDR2 FQNNGV. Trimming stripped 5 bases from V and 6 bases from J, with 9 bases between. The CDR3 runs 12 residues. CDR3 in DNA: TGTGCCAGCAGCCTCCTCGGGGATACGCAGTATTTT. Protein: CASSLLGDTQYF.